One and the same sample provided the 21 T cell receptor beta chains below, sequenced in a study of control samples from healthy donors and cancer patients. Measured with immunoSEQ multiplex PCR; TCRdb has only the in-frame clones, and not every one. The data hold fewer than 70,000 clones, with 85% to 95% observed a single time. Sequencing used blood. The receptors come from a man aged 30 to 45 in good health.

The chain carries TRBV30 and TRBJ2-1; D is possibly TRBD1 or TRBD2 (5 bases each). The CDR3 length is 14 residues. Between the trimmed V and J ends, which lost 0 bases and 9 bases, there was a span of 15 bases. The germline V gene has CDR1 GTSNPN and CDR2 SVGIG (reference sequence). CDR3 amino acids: CAWSVLGEFREQFF. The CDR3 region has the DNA TGTGCCTGGAGTGTACTAGGGGAGTTCCGTGAGCAGTTCTTC. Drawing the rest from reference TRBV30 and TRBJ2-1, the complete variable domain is SQTIHQWPATLVQPVGSPLSLECTVEGTSNPNLYWYRQAAGRGLQLLFYSVGIGQISSEVPQNLSASRPQDRQFILSSKKLLLSDSGFYLCAWSVLGEFREQFFGPGTRLTVL.

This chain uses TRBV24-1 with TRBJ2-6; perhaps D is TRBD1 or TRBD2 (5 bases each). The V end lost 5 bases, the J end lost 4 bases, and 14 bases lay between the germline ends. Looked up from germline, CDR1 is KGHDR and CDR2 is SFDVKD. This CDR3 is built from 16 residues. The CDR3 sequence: CATSALGDAGANVLTF. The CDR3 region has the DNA TGTGCCACCAGTGCCTTGGGGGATGCCGGGGCCAACGTCCTGACTTTC.

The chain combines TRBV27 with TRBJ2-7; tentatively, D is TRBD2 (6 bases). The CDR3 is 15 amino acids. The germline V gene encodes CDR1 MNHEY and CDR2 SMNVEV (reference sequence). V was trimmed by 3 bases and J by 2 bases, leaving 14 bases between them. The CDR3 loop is CASSLGRRGPYEQYF. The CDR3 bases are TGTGCCAGCAGTTTGGGCCGGCGGGGCCCCTACGAGCAGTACTTC.

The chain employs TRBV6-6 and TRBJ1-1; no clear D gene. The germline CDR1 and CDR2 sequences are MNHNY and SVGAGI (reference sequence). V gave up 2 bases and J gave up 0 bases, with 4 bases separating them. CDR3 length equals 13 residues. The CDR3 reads CASSYAVNTEAFF. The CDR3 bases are TGTGCCAGCAGTTACGCGGTGAACACTGAAGCTTTCTTT.

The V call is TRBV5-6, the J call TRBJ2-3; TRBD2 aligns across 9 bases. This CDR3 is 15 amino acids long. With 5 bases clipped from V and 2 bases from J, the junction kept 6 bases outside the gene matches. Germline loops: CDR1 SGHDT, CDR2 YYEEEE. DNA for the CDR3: TGTGCCAGCAGTCCCGGGACTAGCTACACAGATACGCAGTATTTT. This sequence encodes CASSPGTSYTDTQYF.

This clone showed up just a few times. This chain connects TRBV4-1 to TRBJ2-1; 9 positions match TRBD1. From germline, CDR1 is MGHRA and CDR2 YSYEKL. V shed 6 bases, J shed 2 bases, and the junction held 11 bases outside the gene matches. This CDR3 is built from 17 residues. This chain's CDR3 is CASSRFEGQGTYNEQFF. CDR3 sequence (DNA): TGCGCCAGCAGTCGATTCGAAGGACAGGGGACCTACAATGAGCAGTTCTTC.

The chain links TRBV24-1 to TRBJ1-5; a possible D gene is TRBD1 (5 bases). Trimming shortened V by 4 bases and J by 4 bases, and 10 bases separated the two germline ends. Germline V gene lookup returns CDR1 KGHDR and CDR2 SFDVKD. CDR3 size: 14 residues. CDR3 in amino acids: CATSDRGLNQPQHF. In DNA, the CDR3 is TGTGCCACCAGTGACCGGGGCTTAAATCAGCCCCAGCATTTT.

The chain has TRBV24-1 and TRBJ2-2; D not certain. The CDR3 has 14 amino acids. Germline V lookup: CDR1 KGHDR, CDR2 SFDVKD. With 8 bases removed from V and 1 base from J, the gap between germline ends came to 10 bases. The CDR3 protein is CATTSGGNTGELFF. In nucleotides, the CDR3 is TGTGCCACCACCTCTGGTGGGAACACCGGGGAGCTGTTTTTT.

CDR3 bases: TGTGCCAGTGGCGAACAGGGGTCAGAGACCCAGTACTTC. Its protein product is CASGEQGSETQYF. The chain recombines TRBV19 with TRBJ2-5; 7 bases align to TRBD1. The V gene's germline CDR1 is LNHDA and CDR2 SQIVND (reference sequence). The CDR3 runs to 13 residues. V lost 8 bases to trimming and J lost 4 bases; unmatched junction nucleotides: 7.

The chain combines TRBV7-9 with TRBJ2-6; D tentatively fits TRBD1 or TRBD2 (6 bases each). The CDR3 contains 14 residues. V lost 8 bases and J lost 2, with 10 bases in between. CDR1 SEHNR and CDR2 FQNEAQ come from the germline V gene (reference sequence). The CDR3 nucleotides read TGTGCCAGCGGGGGGACAACTGGGGCCAACGTCCTGACTTTC. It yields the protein CASGGTTGANVLTF. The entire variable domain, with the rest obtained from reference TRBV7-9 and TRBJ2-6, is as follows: DTGVSQNPRHKITKRGQNVTFRCDPISEHNRLYWYRQTLGQGPEFLTYFQNEAQLEKSRLLSDRFSAERPKGSFSTLEIQRTEQGDSAMYLCASGGTTGANVLTFGAGSRLTVL.

The CDR3 region has the DNA TGTGCCAGCAGTAGTAGGACAGCGAACACCGGGGAGCTGTTTTTT. Amino acids: CASSSRTANTGELFF. The chain has TRBV7-2 and TRBJ2-2, with TRBD1 as a possible D gene (6 bases). Trimming removed 6 bases at V and 0 bases at J, with 11 bases between. The CDR3 sequence is 15 residues long. Germline V CDR1 and CDR2: SGHTA, FQGNSA.

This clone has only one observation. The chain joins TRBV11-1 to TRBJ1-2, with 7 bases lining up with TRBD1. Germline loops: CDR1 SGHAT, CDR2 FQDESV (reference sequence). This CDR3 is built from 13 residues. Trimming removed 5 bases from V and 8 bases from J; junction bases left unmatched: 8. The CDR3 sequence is CASSQGTDMGYTF. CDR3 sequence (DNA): TGTGCCAGCAGCCAAGGGACAGATATGGGCTACACCTTC.

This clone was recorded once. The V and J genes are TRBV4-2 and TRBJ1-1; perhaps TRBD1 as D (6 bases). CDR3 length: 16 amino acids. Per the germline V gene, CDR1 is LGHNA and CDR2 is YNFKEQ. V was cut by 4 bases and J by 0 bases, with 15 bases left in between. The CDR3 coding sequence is TGTGCCAGCAGCCCGATTGACGGGACAATGAACACTGAAGCTTTCTTT. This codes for CASSPIDGTMNTEAFF.

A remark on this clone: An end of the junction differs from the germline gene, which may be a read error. CDR3 in amino acids: CATSRSRVKTEAFF. In DNA form, the CDR3 reads TGTGCCACCAGCAGGAGCCGGGTGAAGACTGAAGCTTTCTTT. The chain combines TRBV15 with TRBJ1-1, with unresolved D. This CDR3 contains 14 residues. Germline V gene lookup returns CDR1 LNHNV and CDR2 YYDKDF (reference sequence).

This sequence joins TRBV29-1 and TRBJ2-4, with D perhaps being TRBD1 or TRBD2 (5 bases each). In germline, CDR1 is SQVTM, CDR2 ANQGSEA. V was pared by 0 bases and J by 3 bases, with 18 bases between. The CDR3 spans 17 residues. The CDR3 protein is CSVEDPTRSGGKNIQYF. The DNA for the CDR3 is TGCAGCGTTGAAGATCCTACCCGATCTGGGGGCAAAAACATTCAGTACTTC.

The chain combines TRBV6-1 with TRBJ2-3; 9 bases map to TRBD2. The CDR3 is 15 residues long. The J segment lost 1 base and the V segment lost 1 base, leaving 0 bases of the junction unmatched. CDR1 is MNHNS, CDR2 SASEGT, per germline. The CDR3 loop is CASSEERGGTDTQYF. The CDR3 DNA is TGTGCCAGCAGTGAAGAGCGGGGGGGCACAGATACGCAGTATTTT.

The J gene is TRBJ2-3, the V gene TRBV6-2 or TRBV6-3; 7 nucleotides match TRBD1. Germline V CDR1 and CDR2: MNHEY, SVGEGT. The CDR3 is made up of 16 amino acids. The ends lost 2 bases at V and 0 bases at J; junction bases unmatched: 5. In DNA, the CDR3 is TGTGCCAGCAGTTACGACAGGGCCCCTAGCACAGATACGCAGTATTTT. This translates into CASSYDRAPSTDTQYF.

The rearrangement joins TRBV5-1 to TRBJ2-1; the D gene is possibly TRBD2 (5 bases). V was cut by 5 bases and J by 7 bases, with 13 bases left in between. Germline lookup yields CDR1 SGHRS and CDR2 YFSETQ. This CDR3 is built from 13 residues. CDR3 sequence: CASREGRGNEQFF. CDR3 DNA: TGCGCCAGCAGAGAGGGTCGCGGGAATGAGCAGTTCTTC.

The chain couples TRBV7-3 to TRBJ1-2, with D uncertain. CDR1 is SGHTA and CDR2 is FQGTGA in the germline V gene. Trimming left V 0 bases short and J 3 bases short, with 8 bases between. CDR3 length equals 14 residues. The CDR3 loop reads CASSLTARDYGYTF. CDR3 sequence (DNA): TGTGCCAGCAGCTTAACGGCTCGGGACTATGGCTACACCTTC.

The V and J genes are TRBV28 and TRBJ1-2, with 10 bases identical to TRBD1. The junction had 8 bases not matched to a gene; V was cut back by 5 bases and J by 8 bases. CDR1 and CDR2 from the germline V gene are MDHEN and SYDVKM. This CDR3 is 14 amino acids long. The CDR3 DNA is TGTGCCAGCAGTCAAGGGGACAGGGGAGCCGGCTACACCTTC. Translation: CASSQGDRGAGYTF.

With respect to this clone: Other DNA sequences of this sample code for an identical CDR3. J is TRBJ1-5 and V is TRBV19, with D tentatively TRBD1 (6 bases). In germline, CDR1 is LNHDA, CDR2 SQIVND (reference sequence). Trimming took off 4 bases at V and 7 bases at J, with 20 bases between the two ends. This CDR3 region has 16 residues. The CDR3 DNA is TGTGCCAGTAGTAAGACACAGGGAAAACGTCGCCAGCCCCAGCATTTT. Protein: CASSKTQGKRRQPQHF.